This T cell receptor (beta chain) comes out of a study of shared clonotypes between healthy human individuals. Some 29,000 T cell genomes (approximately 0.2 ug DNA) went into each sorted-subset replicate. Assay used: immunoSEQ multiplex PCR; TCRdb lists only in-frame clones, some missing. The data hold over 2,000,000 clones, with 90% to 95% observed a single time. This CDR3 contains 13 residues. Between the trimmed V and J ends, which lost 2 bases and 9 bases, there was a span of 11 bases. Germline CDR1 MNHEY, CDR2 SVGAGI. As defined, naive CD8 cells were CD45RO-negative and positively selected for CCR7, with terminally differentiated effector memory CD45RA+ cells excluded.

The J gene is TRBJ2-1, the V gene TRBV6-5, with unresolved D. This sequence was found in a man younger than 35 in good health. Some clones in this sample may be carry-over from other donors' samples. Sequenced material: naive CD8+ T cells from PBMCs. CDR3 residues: CASSYDWYGEQFF. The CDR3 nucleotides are TGTGCCAGCAGTTACGATTGGTACGGTGAGCAGTTCTTC.